This T cell receptor (beta chain) appears in the sequencing data of a study of STAT3 mutations in large granular lymphocyte leukemia. Findings and caveats of the study: In several patients, dominant TCR clone burden exceeded STAT3 mutant burden. Every T-cell large granular lymphocyte leukemia patient had at least one immunodominant TCR beta clonotype. All newly emerging clones after therapy were STAT3 wild type. Clonal expansion was inferred from other time points because no sample existed at each clone's first appearance.

CDR3 size: 15 residues. CDR1 is MGHRA and CDR2 is YSYEKL in the germline V gene. V gave up 1 base and J gave up 3 bases, with 9 bases separating them. Concerning this clone itself: Antigen specificity is unknown.

Data came from immunoSEQ multiplex PCR; TCRdb stores just in-frame clones and leaves some out. Of approximately 15,000 clones listed, around 90% are singletons. This sequence originates from a woman between 50 and 59 years old with T-cell large granular lymphocyte leukemia. Some clones in this sample may be carry-over from other donors' samples. The chain combines TRBV4-1 with TRBJ1-4; D is uncertain. The sequencing input was peripheral blood mononuclear cells. In DNA, the CDR3 is TGCGCCAGCAGCCAAGTTGCGGCGCCTAATGAAAAACTGTTTTTT. Amino acids: CASSQVAAPNEKLFF.